The 23 T cell receptor beta chains below come from one sample, sequenced in a study of brain metastases from non-small cell lung cancer. Generated by immunoSEQ multiplex PCR, the TCRdb table keeps only in-frame clones and is missing some. Of thousands of clones listed, over 65% were seen once; the top ten hold 6% to 7%. Sequenced: primary lung tumor tissue. The source is a donor at least 40 years old with non-small cell lung cancer.

The CDR3 bases are TGTGCCAGCAGCTTCCTAGAGGGGAACACTGAAGCTTTCTTT. This sequence encodes CASSFLEGNTEAFF. The chain combines TRBV7-9 with TRBJ1-1; no clear D. This CDR3 has 14 residues. Deletions cut 3 bases from V and 1 base from J, with 9 bases between. Germline assignment: CDR1 SEHNR and CDR2 FQNEAQ (reference sequence).

By sample fraction, this clone is large. This CDR3 is also generated by other DNA sequences in the sample. The chain employs TRBV10-3 and TRBJ2-1; 11 nucleotides match TRBD1. The germline V gene encodes CDR1 ENHRY and CDR2 SYGVKD. The CDR3 runs 16 residues. V shed 10 bases and J 2 bases; nucleotides not matched to a gene: 10. The DNA for the CDR3 is TGTGCCACTCACTTGGACAGGGGGCAAACCTACAATGAGCAGTTCTTC. Translation: CATHLDRGQTYNEQFF.

This clone was recorded once. The CDR3 DNA reads TGTGCCAGCAGCTTTATTCCGGGACAGGGGACCTCCTACGAGCAGTACTTC. The encoded protein is CASSFIPGQGTSYEQYF. The chain is built from TRBV7-2 and TRBJ2-7; TRBD1 agrees at 10 bases. This CDR3 is built from 17 residues. Germline V CDR1 and CDR2: SGHTA, FQGNSA. The ends lost 3 bases at V and 0 bases at J; junction bases unmatched: 8.

This chain links TRBV9 with TRBJ2-5; 11 bases map to TRBD2. V shed 4 bases, J shed 2 bases, and the junction held 7 bases outside the gene matches. Germline V gene lookup returns CDR1 SGDLS and CDR2 YYNGEE. CDR3 length equals 16 residues. CDR3 nucleotides: TGTGCCAGCAGCCCTCGTAGCGGGAGGGGTCAAGAGACCCAGTACTTC. Amino acids: CASSPRSGRGQETQYF.

The gene calls are TRBV7-9 and TRBJ2-7, with unresolved D. The germline V gene encodes CDR1 SEHNR and CDR2 FQNEAQ (reference sequence). The V and J ends lost 1 base and 2 bases respectively, with 9 bases between them. The CDR3 is made up of 14 amino acids. The chain's CDR3 is CASSLGTATYEQYV. The CDR3 bases are TGTGCCAGCAGCTTAGGTACGGCTACCTACGAGCAGTACGTC.

A single count supports this clone. The chain joins TRBV7-2 to TRBJ2-5, with a possible D match to TRBD1 (6 bases). From germline, CDR1 is SGHTA and CDR2 FQGNSA. The V gene lost 0 bases and the J gene lost 5 bases, with 10 bases spanning the gap. This CDR3 is built from 14 residues. In DNA form, the CDR3 reads TGTGCCAGCAGCTTAGCCAGGGGATCGGAGACCCAGTACTTC. Its translation is CASSLARGSETQYF.

In its sample, this clone was seen once. The chain employs TRBV18 and TRBJ1-3; perhaps TRBD1 as D (5 bases). V lost 3 bases and J 0 bases, leaving 6 bases between the germline ends. The CDR3 covers 14 residues. CDR1 and CDR2 (germline): KGHSH, LQKENI. In DNA, the CDR3 is TGTGCCAGCTCACCCGGGGCCTCTGGAAACACCATATATTTT. Translation gives CASSPGASGNTIYF. The complete variable domain, with remaining parts taken from reference TRBV18 and TRBJ1-3, reads NAGVMQNPRHLVRRRGQEARLRCSPMKGHSHVYWYRQLPEEGLKFMVYLQKENIIDESGMPKERFSAEFPKEGPSILRIQQVVRGDSAAYFCASSPGASGNTIYFGEGSWLTVV.

Concerning this clone: A clone one base away is much larger, so this may be a read error. Other DNA sequences in the sample encode the same CDR3. The chain joins TRBV12-3 or TRBV12-4 to TRBJ1-2; D is uncertain. V lost 7 bases, J lost 3 bases, and 12 bases lay in between. The CDR3 totals 13 residues. The CDR3 region has the DNA TGTGCCAGCACCGTACATGTAGACTATGGCTACACCTTC. It encodes CASTVHVDYGYTF.

This chain uses TRBV7-9 with TRBJ2-1; 10 bases fit TRBD2. The germline V gene encodes CDR1 SEHNR and CDR2 FQNEAQ (reference sequence). V shed 2 bases, J shed 1 base, and the junction held 11 bases outside the gene matches. The CDR3 length is 19 residues. CDR3 sequence (DNA): TGTGCCAGCAGCTTACCCCTAGCGGGAGCCCCTTGGTCCTACAATGAGCAGTTCTTC. As protein: CASSLPLAGAPWSYNEQFF.

On this clone: Sequence at one end of the junction differs from germline and may be a read error. This chain joins TRBV7-2 and TRBJ2-3, with D tentatively TRBD2 (5 bases). Germline V gene lookup returns CDR1 SGHTA and CDR2 FQGNSA. The CDR3 length is 15 residues. CDR3 in DNA: TGTGCCAGCAGCTTAGCGTTTGCCCCCCGGGATACGCAATATTTT. Translated, it gives CASSLAFAPRDTQYF. The full variable domain, its missing parts supplied by reference TRBV7-2 and TRBJ2-3, is GAGVSQSPSNKVTEKGKDVELRCDPISGHTALYWYRQSLGQGLEFLIYFQGNSAPDKSGLPSDRFSAERTGGSVSTLTIQRTQQEDSAVYLCASSLAFAPRDTQYFGPGTRLTVL.

This clone was seen a few times. This chain links TRBV15 with TRBJ1-2; 7 nucleotides agree with TRBD1. This CDR3 has 15 amino acids. From germline, CDR1 is LNHNV and CDR2 YYDKDF (reference sequence). V lost 1 base and J lost 3; bases outside the gene matches: 5. CDR3 residues: CATSRGIDRDYGYTF. The CDR3, as DNA: TGTGCCACCAGCAGAGGAATAGACAGGGACTATGGCTACACCTTC.

The V and J genes are TRBV11-1 and TRBJ1-2, with D possibly TRBD1 on 6 matching bases. Germline-derived CDR1 and CDR2 are SGHAT and FQDESV (reference sequence). Trimming removed 3 bases at V and 6 bases at J, with 17 bases between. The CDR3 sequence is 15 residues long. In DNA, the CDR3 is TGTGCCAGCAGCTTGCCCGGCCGGGGGCGGCATGGCTACACCTTC. The encoded protein is CASSLPGRGRHGYTF.

V usage is TRBV5-1 and J usage is TRBJ2-7; 9 bases are shared with TRBD1. Losses at the gene ends were 4 bases for V and 3 bases for J; bases not matched to a gene: 5. Germline CDR1 reads SGHRS; CDR2 reads YFSETQ. The CDR3 runs to 14 residues. DNA for the CDR3: TGCGCCAGCAGCCAGTCGACAGGGGGCTACGAGCAGTACTTC. Protein: CASSQSTGGYEQYF.

The chain employs TRBV11-3 and TRBJ2-5; the D call may be TRBD1 or TRBD2 (5 bases each). Germline V gives CDR1 SGHNT, CDR2 YENEEA. The CDR3 is 13 residues long. Trimming cost V 4 bases and J 10 bases, with 16 bases left between them. In nucleotides, the CDR3 is TGTGCCAGCAGCTCACAGATAGAGGGGATCCAGTACTTC. This codes for CASSSQIEGIQYF.

As regards this clone: At one end the junction does not follow the germline gene, possibly because of a read error. The rearrangement joins TRBV25-1 to TRBJ1-2; 8 bases agree with TRBD1. This CDR3 comprises 14 residues. Germline V gene lookup returns CDR1 MGHDK and CDR2 SYGVNS. This CDR3 is CTSSEPQGAGGYTF. CDR3 coding DNA: TGTACCAGCAGTGAGCCCCAGGGGGCGGGCGGCTACACCTTC.

This chain connects TRBV15 to TRBJ1-5; D remains unclear. This CDR3 has 15 amino acids. Germline V gives CDR1 LNHNV, CDR2 YYDKDF (reference sequence). V lost 0 bases and J lost 0, with 6 bases in between. The CDR3: CATSREGHSNQPQHF. The CDR3 coding sequence is TGTGCCACCAGCAGAGAGGGCCATAGCAATCAGCCCCAGCATTTT.

This clone was counted only a few times. V gene TRBV5-1 combines with J gene TRBJ2-2, with a tentative D call TRBD1 (5 bases). Trimming stripped 2 bases from V and 7 bases from J, with 15 bases between. The germline V gene has CDR1 SGHRS and CDR2 YFSETQ. The CDR3 runs to 15 residues. CDR3 in amino acids: CASSFGAFRSGELFF. The CDR3 nucleotides read TGCGCCAGCAGCTTTGGGGCCTTTCGTAGCGGGGAGCTGTTTTTT.

V and J are TRBV3-1 (or the pseudogene TRBV3-2) and TRBJ1-1; no reliable D call. From germline, CDR1 is LGHDT and CDR2 YNNKEL (reference sequence). Trimming removed 1 base from V and 6 bases from J, with 9 bases in between. There are 13 residues in the CDR3. CDR3 bases: TGTGCCAGCAGCCAAGGTGCGGGATCTGAAGCTTTCTTT. Its protein product is CASSQGAGSEAFF.

This clone came up a few times. This chain uses TRBV11-1 with TRBJ1-2; D unclear. This CDR3 spans 15 amino acids. Trimming pared 0 bases from V and 6 bases from J, leaving 14 bases between. From germline, CDR1 is SGHAT and CDR2 FQDESV (reference sequence). The CDR3 region is CASSLALAGLDGYTF. DNA of the CDR3: TGTGCCAGCAGCTTAGCATTAGCCGGGTTGGATGGCTACACCTTC.

The chain has TRBV10-3 and TRBJ2-7; D is possibly TRBD1 (7 bases). V was shortened by 6 bases and J by 1 base, with 16 bases between the two germline ends. Germline CDR1 is ENHRY and CDR2 is SYGVKD. CDR3 length equals 15 residues. As DNA, the CDR3 is TGTGCCATCAGCGCGGGGACAGCTCAGTCCTACGAGCAGTACTTC. Translated, it gives CAISAGTAQSYEQYF.

The chain's CDR3 is CASSLGTSGRVDEQFF. The CDR3 nucleotides read TGTGCCAGCAGCTTAGGGACTAGCGGGAGAGTTGATGAGCAGTTCTTC. The genes are TRBV11-3 and TRBJ2-1; 13 positions match TRBD2. Germline CDR1 reads SGHNT; CDR2 reads YENEEA. V trimming: 1 base; J trimming: 8 bases; junction bases outside the gene matches: 5. This CDR3 is 16 amino acids long. Full variable domain (outside the CDR3, taken from reference TRBV11-3 and TRBJ2-1): EAGVVQSPRYKIIEKKQPVAFWCNPISGHNTLYWYLQNLGQGPELLIRYENEEAVDDSQLPKDRFSAERLKGVDSTLKIQPAELGDSAVYLCASSLGTSGRVDEQFFGPGTRLTVL.

The genes are TRBV12-3 or TRBV12-4 and TRBJ2-5; D not certain. V was pared by 3 bases and J by 4 bases, with 3 bases between. The CDR3 runs 11 residues. DNA for the CDR3: TGTGCCAGCAGTTTTCGAGAGACCCAGTACTTC. Its translation is CASSFRETQYF.

The CDR3 loop is CASSSGTDYTGELFF. For the CDR3, the DNA is TGTGCCAGCAGCTCCGGGACAGACTACACCGGGGAGCTGTTTTTT. This chain uses TRBV6-6 with TRBJ2-2, with 7 bases matching TRBD1. Germline CDR1 is MNHNY and CDR2 is SVGAGI (reference sequence). CDR3 length: 15 amino acids. After removal of 6 bases from V and 3 bases from J, the junction contained 7 bases not matched to a gene.